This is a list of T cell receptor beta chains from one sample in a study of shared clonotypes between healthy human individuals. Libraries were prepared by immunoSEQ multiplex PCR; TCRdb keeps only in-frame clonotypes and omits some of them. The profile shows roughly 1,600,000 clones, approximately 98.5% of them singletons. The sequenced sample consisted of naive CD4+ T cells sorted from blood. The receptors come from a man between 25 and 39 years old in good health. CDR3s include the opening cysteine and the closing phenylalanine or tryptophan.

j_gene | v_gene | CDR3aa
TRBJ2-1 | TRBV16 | CASSPGQYEQFF
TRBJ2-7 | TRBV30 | CAWSALGAPLHF
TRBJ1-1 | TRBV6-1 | CASSEPRGRFSTTEAFF
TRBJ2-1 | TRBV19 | CASSPLGGTSFYNEQFF
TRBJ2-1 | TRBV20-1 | CSGWGFDEQFF
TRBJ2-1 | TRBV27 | CASSPPEAGVSYNEQFF
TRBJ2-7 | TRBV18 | CASSPLPGHRSYEQYF
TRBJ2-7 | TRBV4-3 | CASSGERGYEQYF
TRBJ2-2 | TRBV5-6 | CASSVTSWANTGELFF
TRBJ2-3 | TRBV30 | CAWRSGHGVLYF
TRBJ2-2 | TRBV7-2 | CASSLARNTGELFF
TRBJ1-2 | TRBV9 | CASSGGQLVYGYTF
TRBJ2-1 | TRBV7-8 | CASSSRGRNEQFF
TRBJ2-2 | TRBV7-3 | CASSPERGDPGELFF
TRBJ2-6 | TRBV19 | CASSSHRGGAGANVLTF
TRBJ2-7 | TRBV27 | CASSYRVPPRIYEQYF
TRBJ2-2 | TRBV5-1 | CASSLVPPPGQGSAGELFF
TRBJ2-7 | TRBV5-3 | CARSKREVSQANAYEQYF
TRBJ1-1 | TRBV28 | CASSQKQGKGEAFF
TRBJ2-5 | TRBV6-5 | CASSYRGTSGGETQYF
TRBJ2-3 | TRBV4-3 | CASSQASRDRAADTQYF
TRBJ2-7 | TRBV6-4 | CASSDISSGLYEQYF
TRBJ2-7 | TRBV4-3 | CASSQDPRYSGAEQYF
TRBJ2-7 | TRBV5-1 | CASSLTWTGAYEQYF
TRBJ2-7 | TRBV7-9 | CASSLVGSGYEQYF
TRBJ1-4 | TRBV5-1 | CASSFSTGPNEKLFF
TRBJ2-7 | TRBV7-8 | CASSLSGTGYEQYF
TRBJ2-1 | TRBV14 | CASSQDRWSYNEQFF
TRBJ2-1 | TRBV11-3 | CASSAEGLLAGASNEQFF